This T cell receptor (beta chain) appears in the sequencing data of a study of liver allograft versus peripheral blood T cells. Looking at the study overall: A comparison was made between T cell receptor repertoires in transplanted livers and those in recipients' peripheral blood.

TCRdb re-derived calls from the reads in MiXCR, one entry per CDR3 protein. The sample lists approximately 11,000 distinct CDR3 sequences, about a quarter occurring once. General observations from the study: The authors reported that T cell receptor repertoires inside liver allografts differed from those in peripheral blood.

This clonotype is medium-sized within its sample. The antigen is unknown. The source is a human patient who had a liver transplant. Among the T cells, some may be from the graft donor.

CDR3 in amino acids: CAISDQHLYEQYF. The CDR3 nucleotides read TGTGCCATCAGTGATCAACACCTCTACGAGCAGTACTTC. V usage is TRBV10-3 and J usage is TRBJ2-7; D unresolved. The V gene's germline CDR1 is ENHRY and CDR2 SYGVKD. V shed 3 bases and J shed 3 bases, with 9 bases lying between them. CDR3 length: 13 residues.